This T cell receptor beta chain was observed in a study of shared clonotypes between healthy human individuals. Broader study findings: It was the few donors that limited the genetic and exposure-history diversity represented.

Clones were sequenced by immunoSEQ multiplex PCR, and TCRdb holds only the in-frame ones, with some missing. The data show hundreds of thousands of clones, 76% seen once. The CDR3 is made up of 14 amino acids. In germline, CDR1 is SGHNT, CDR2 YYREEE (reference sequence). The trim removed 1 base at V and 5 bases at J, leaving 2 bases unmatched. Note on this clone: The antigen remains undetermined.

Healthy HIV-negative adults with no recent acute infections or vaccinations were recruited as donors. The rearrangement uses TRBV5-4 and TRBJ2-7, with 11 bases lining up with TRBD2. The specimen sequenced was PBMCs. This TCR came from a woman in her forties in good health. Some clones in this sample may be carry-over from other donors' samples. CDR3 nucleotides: TGTGCCAGCAGCTTGAGTAGCGGGAGGGACGAGCAGTACTTC. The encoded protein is CASSLSSGRDEQYF.